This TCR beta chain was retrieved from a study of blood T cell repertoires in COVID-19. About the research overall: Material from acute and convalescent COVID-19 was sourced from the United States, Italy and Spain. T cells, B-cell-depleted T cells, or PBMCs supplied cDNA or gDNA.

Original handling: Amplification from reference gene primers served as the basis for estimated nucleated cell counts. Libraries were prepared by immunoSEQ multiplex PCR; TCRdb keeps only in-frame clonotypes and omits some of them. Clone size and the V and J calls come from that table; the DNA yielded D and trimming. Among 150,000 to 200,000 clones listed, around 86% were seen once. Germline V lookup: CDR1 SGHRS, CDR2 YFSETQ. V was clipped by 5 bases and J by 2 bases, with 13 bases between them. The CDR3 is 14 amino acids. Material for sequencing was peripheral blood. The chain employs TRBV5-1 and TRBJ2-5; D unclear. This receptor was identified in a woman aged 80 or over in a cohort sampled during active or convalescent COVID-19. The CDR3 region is CASSGLPLQETQYF. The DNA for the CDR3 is TGCGCCAGCAGTGGGCTACCGCTTCAAGAGACCCAGTACTTC.